This TCR beta chain was sequenced for a study of T cells after yellow fever vaccination. The CDR3 sequence is 15 residues long. V was pared by 3 bases and J by 0 bases, with 15 bases between. Germline V gives CDR1 GTSNPN, CDR2 SVGIG (reference sequence). TCRdb recomputed calls from the 5' RACE reads with MiXCR, one row per CDR3 protein. Of about 310,000 distinct CDR3 sequences listed, 3.6% are singletons. This clonotype was counted ten times or more. The chain recombines TRBV30 with TRBJ2-7; D may be TRBD1 or TRBD2 (5 bases each). The source of this sequence is a man aged 18 to 30 who received the YFV17D yellow fever vaccine. The sequenced sample was PBMCs, obtained on the day of the yellow fever booster vaccination. The CDR3 nucleotides read TGTGCCTGGAGGTCCCCAGGGAGAAGCTCCTACGAGCAGTACTTC. It translates to CAWRSPGRSSYEQYF.